These T cell receptor beta chains were read from a single sample in a study of CD8 T cells in Susac syndrome. TCRdb used MiXCR to reprocess the immunoSEQ multiplex PCR reads, holding one entry per CDR3 protein. The sample lists just over 300,000 distinct CDR3 sequences, around 90% occurring once. What was sequenced was CD4+ T cells from PBMCs. The receptors here all came from a human donor with multiple sclerosis. Both conserved end residues are part of each CDR3. The D gene is left open where the match is weak. Some rows have no size entry. The others give once, few or many, or a class for an expanded clone.

D	size	V	J	DNA	CDR3
TRBD1	.	TRBV12-3/TRBV12-4	TRBJ2-7	TGTGCCAGCAGCCGCGGGACAGGGAGTAGCGAGCAGTACTTC	CASSRGTGSSEQYF
TRBD2	.	TRBV20-1	TRBJ2-1	TGCAGTGCTCGGGCGGCTAGCGGGAGGGCCCGGGACAATGAGCAGTTCTTC	CSARAASGRARDNEQFF
TRBD2	.	TRBV12-3/TRBV12-4	TRBJ2-7	TGTGCCAGCAGTTTGGGCGGGAGTCTCTACGAGCAGTACTTC	CASSLGGSLYEQYF
.	.	TRBV7-2	TRBJ1-2	TGTGCCAGCAGCCGAAGGCTTGGGGGGGATGCCTATGGCTACACCTTC	CASSRRLGGDAYGYTF
.	.	TRBV6-5	TRBJ2-1	TGTGCCAGCAGTTACATGGAAGAGCAGTTCTTC	CASSYMEEQFF
.	.	TRBV4-2	TRBJ1-1	TGTGCCAGCAGCCAAGTGGTGGGCGCAAACACTGAAGCTTTCTTT	CASSQVVGANTEAFF
.	.	TRBV24-1	TRBJ2-2	TGTGCCACCAGTGATCCAGTAGGGAACAGACGCACCGGGGAGCTGTTTTTT	CATSDPVGNRRTGELFF
TRBD2	.	TRBV4-3	TRBJ2-3	TGCGCCAGCAGTCCCACTAGCGGTCGGGATACGCAGTATTTT	CASSPTSGRDTQYF
TRBD1	.	TRBV5-1	TRBJ2-1	TGCGCCAGCAGCTTAATGGGACAGGGGGCGGGTGAGCAGTTCTTC	CASSLMGQGAGEQFF
TRBD1	.	TRBV5-1	TRBJ2-3	TGCGCCAGCAGCTCACGACAGGGGACGGCTTCCACAGATACGCAGTATTTT	CASSSRQGTASTDTQYF
.	few	TRBV29-1	TRBJ2-7	TGCAGCGGAGGGGATTCTGAGCAGTACTTC	CSGGDSEQYF
.	.	TRBV18	TRBJ1-5	TGTGCCAGCTCACGGAGCCCGGTTGAGAGCAGCAATCAGCCCCAGCATTTT	CASSRSPVESSNQPQHF
.	.	TRBV18	TRBJ1-2	TGTGCCAGCTCACCACGAGTTGCGGACAGCTATGGCTACACCTTC	CASSPRVADSYGYTF
.	.	TRBV19	TRBJ1-4	TGTGCCAGTAGTCCTCGTAGCGGGGGGAACGAAAAACTGTTTTTT	CASSPRSGGNEKLFF
.	.	TRBV11-1	TRBJ2-3	TGTGCCAGCAGCTCCGATGCCATACAGGGGAGGGCCACAGATACGCAGTATTTT	CASSSDAIQGRATDTQYF
.	once	TRBV7-9	TRBJ2-5	TGTGCCAGCAGCTCCCCTGGGCAGCCCGGGACCCAGTACTTC	CASSSPGQPGTQYF
.	.	TRBV5-4	TRBJ2-3	TGTGCCTCACAGGGATCGGCAGATACGCAGTATTTT	CASQGSADTQYF
.	.	TRBV7-2	TRBJ1-1	TGTGCCAGCAGCTTGTTTACACAAGACACTGAAGCTTTCTTT	CASSLFTQDTEAFF
.	.	TRBV29-1	TRBJ1-2	TGCAGCGTAGCGACCCGGGCGTTGCATGGCTACACCTTC	CSVATRALHGYTF
TRBD1	.	TRBV5-1	TRBJ1-1	TGCGCCAGCAGCTTACAGGGGACTGAAGTTTTCTTT	CASSLQGTEVFF
.	.	TRBV6-6	TRBJ1-1	TGTGCCAGCAGTTACCCGGGGGCGACCACTGAAGCTTTCTTT	CASSYPGATTEAFF
.	.	TRBV23-1	TRBJ2-6	TGCGCCAGCAGTCAACCGACACAGGGAGTCTATACCGCTGGGGCCAACGTCCTGACTTTC	CASSQPTQGVYTAGANVLTF
TRBD2	.	TRBV9	TRBJ2-2	TGTGCCAGCAGCCCCTTCCGACTAGCGGGAGGGGCGGGCACCGGGGAGCTGTTTTTT	CASSPFRLAGGAGTGELFF
.	.	TRBV6-6	TRBJ1-6	TGTGCCAGCAGGGAGTTGGAGGCGTTGGATAATTCACCCCTCCACTTT	CASRELEALDNSPLHF
.	.	TRBV4-1	TRBJ1-1	TGCGCCAGCAGCCAAGGGGCAGTACGGGGGTCTTTCAATGAAGCTTTCTTT	CASSQGAVRGSFNEAFF
TRBD2	.	TRBV29-1	TRBJ2-3	TGCAGCGTTGGGGGACTAGCGGGAGTTCGAAGCACAGATACGCAGTATTTT	CSVGGLAGVRSTDTQYF
.	.	TRBV13	TRBJ1-6	TGTGCCAGCAGCTTAAGGGGGAGCTCCTATAATTCACCCCTCCACTTT	CASSLRGSSYNSPLHF
.	.	TRBV6-2/TRBV6-3	TRBJ2-7	TGTGCCAGCAGTAGGGCTCCGGTGCCCGACCAGCAGCAGTACTTC	CASSRAPVPDQQQYF
.	.	TRBV2	TRBJ1-4	TGTGCCAGCAGTGTTAGGGAAAAACTGTTTTTT	CASSVREKLFF
TRBD1	.	TRBV9	TRBJ2-2	TGTGCCAGCAGCGTAGGTTTGACAGGGTCGAACACCGGGGAGCTGTTTTTT	CASSVGLTGSNTGELFF
TRBD1	.	TRBV25-1	TRBJ1-2	TGTGCCAGCACCGGGCGACAGGGGAATGGCTACACCTTC	CASTGRQGNGYTF
TRBD2	.	TRBV5-1	TRBJ2-1	TGCGCCAGCAGCTTGGAGGGAGGGGCCCAGGGTGAGCAGTTCTTC	CASSLEGGAQGEQFF
.	.	TRBV2	TRBJ2-5	TGTGCCAGCGGTTACGGGCAAGAGACCCAGTACTTC	CASGYGQETQYF
.	.	TRBV5-8	TRBJ1-2	TGTGCCAGCAGCTTGGTCTGGGACGGTAACTATGGCTACACCTTC	CASSLVWDGNYGYTF
.	.	TRBV2	TRBJ2-3	TGTGCCAGCAGTGAATTGGCAAGAGATACGCAGTATTTT	CASSELARDTQYF
.	.	TRBV20-1	TRBJ1-6	TGCAGTGCTAGAGATCGAAAGGGGACGAATTCACCCCTCCACTTT	CSARDRKGTNSPLHF
.	.	TRBV20-1	TRBJ2-1	TGCGGAGGGGGATCGAGATGGGAGCAGTTCTTC	CGGGSRWEQFF
.	.	TRBV15	TRBJ2-3	TGTGCCACCAGCGCAGCCGGGATTATATCTAGCACAGATACGCAGTATTTT	CATSAAGIISSTDTQYF
.	.	TRBV19	TRBJ2-7	TGTGCCAGTAGTCTCCGGTCGGATAGCTACGAGCAGTACTTC	CASSLRSDSYEQYF
.	.	TRBV6-1	TRBJ2-7	TGTGCCAGCACGTTGAGTAGATACGAGCAGTACTTC	CASTLSRYEQYF
.	.	TRBV2	TRBJ2-2	TGTGCCAGCAGTCAACTAAGAGAGACCGGGGAGCTGTTTTTT	CASSQLRETGELFF
.	.	TRBV29-1	TRBJ2-1	TGCAGCGTTGAATGGGCGGCGGCCTACAATGAGCAGTTCTTC	CSVEWAAAYNEQFF
TRBD1	.	TRBV5-1	TRBJ2-7	TGCGCCAGCAGCCCACAGGGGGCCGGCTACGAGCAGTACTTC	CASSPQGAGYEQYF
.	.	TRBV9	TRBJ2-3	TGTGCCAGCAGCTCTAGGGGGTTGGTTACGCAGTATTTT	CASSSRGLVTQYF
.	once	TRBV3-1	TRBJ2-3	TGTGCCAGCAGCCAAGTAACGGGAGAGGTTACGCAGTATTTT	CASSQVTGEVTQYF
.	.	TRBV15	TRBJ1-1	TGTGCCACCAGCAGAGATTTGGGGAACACTGAAGCTTTCTTT	CATSRDLGNTEAFF